The rows below give T cell receptor beta chains drawn from one sample of a study of shared clonotypes between healthy human individuals. TCRdb's table, derived via immunoSEQ multiplex PCR, lists solely in-frame clones and lacks some. This table has 550,000 to 600,000 clones, more than 95% appearing once. Sequencing was performed on naive CD8+ T cells sorted from blood. Source of these receptors: a man aged 25 to 40 in good health. The CDR3 runs from the conserved cysteine through the conserved F or W. A D gene is named only where the DNA matches it firmly. Not all rows give a size; the values are once, few, many and, for expanded clones, a class.

cdr3_nt cdr3_aa d_call v_call clone_size cdr3_length j_call
TGTGCCAGCAGTGAGTGGGCGTACGAGCAGTACTTC CASSEWAYEQYF . TRBV2 . 12 TRBJ2-7
TGTGCCAGCATCGACCTCGGGACAGGGAACTACGAGCAGTACTTC CASIDLGTGNYEQYF TRBD1 TRBV7-9 . 15 TRBJ2-7
TGTGCCAGCAGCTCTCCAGGGAGTTGGCCCTACGAGCAGTACTTC CASSSPGSWPYEQYF . TRBV7-9 . 15 TRBJ2-7
TGTGCCAGCAGTTTAGGCCAGGAGGGACATCAGCCCCAGCATTTT CASSLGQEGHQPQHF . TRBV28 . 15 TRBJ1-5
TGTGCCAGCAGCTTAGCGCTGGACGGACGCAATCAGCCCCAGCATTTT CASSLALDGRNQPQHF . TRBV7-2 . 16 TRBJ1-5
TGTGCCAGCAGCTCGAGGGGGGAGCTGTTTTTT CASSSRGELFF . TRBV7-9 . 11 TRBJ2-2
TGTGCCAGCAGCTTGGTTTCAGGTTACGAGCAGTACTTC CASSLVSGYEQYF . TRBV5-6 . 13 TRBJ2-7
TGTGCCAGCAGCTTAGCGGAGGGATTCGGATCACTAGCAGATACGCAGTATTTT CASSLAEGFGSLADTQYF . TRBV7-6 . 18 TRBJ2-3
TGTGCCAGCAGTATCAGGGTAGGCGTCGAGCAGTACTTC CASSIRVGVEQYF . TRBV27 . 13 TRBJ2-7
TGTGCCAGCAGCTTGTCCCCCAGGACGTCGGGCACAGATACGCAGTATTTT CASSLSPRTSGTDTQYF . TRBV5-4 . 17 TRBJ2-3
TGCAGTGCTAGGGCGGGAGAGCAGTTCTTC CSARAGEQFF . TRBV20-1 once 10 TRBJ2-1
TGTGCCAGCAGTGAATCAAACGGTAATCAGCCCCAGCATTTT CASSESNGNQPQHF . TRBV6-1 . 14 TRBJ1-5
TGTGCCAGCAGTCCTTGGACAGGGCTGAATGAAAAACTGTTTTTT CASSPWTGLNEKLFF TRBD1 TRBV6-6 . 15 TRBJ1-4
TGCGCCAGCAGCTTGTGGAGTGCAGGGGAGGTTTGCACCTTC CASSLWSAGEVCTF . TRBV5-1 . 14 TRBJ1-2
TGCGCCAGCAGCCAAGAGGCGGACAGCAAGAAAAACGAGCAGTACTTC CASSQEADSKKNEQYF . TRBV4-1 . 16 TRBJ2-7
TGTGCCAGCAGCCTCCAAGTCGGGCCTAGCTCCTACGAGCAGTACTTC CASSLQVGPSSYEQYF . TRBV7-9 . 16 TRBJ2-7
TGTGCCAGCACCCTAATCCAGACCCAGTACTTC CASTLIQTQYF . TRBV6-1 . 11 TRBJ2-5
TGTGCCACTGCCCTATTACTGGGGGGGTCATCAGAAGCTTTCTTT CATALLLGGSSEAFF . TRBV7-9 . 15 TRBJ1-1
TGTGCCAGGACTAGCGGGAGCGTATCAGCCGGCACAGATACGCAGTATTTT CARTSGSVSAGTDTQYF TRBD2 TRBV2 . 17 TRBJ2-3
TGTGCCAGCAGCCCTAGGACTAGCGGGAACCGTTTCACCGGGGAGCTGTTTTTT CASSPRTSGNRFTGELFF TRBD2 TRBV14 once 18 TRBJ2-2
TGTGCCAGCAGTTACTCAAACTACAATGAGCAGTTCTTC CASSYSNYNEQFF . TRBV6-5 . 13 TRBJ2-1
TGTGCCAGCAGTTGGAAGGGAGGCCCAGATACGCAGTATTTT CASSWKGGPDTQYF . TRBV6-5 . 14 TRBJ2-3
TGCGCCAGCAGCCAAGATTCAACCACAGGGACAGGGAAGATTAGCTCCTACGAGCAGTACTTC CASSQDSTTGTGKISSYEQYF TRBD1 TRBV4-1 . 21 TRBJ2-7
TGTGCCAGCAGCCCGAGGGCTGGGTTTCCCTACGAGCAGTACTTC CASSPRAGFPYEQYF . TRBV7-6 . 15 TRBJ2-7
TGTGCCAGCAGCTACGGGGGGACAGGCTCTTACGAGCAGTACTTC CASSYGGTGSYEQYF . TRBV11-2 . 15 TRBJ2-7
TGTGCCAGCAGCTCCTCCGAACCTGTTCGGGGCGAAAAACTGTTTTTT CASSSSEPVRGEKLFF . TRBV7-2 . 16 TRBJ1-4
TGTGCCAGCTCACCAACCGAGGACACAGGGGATCAGCCCCAGCATTTT CASSPTEDTGDQPQHF TRBD1 TRBV18 . 16 TRBJ1-5
TGTGCCAGTAGTATGTCCCAGAACACTGAAGCTTTCTTT CASSMSQNTEAFF . TRBV19 . 13 TRBJ1-1
TGTGCCAGCAATTTGGGCCCGGCTAGCGGGTACAATGAGCAGTTCTTC CASNLGPASGYNEQFF TRBD2 TRBV27 . 16 TRBJ2-1
TGTGCCAGCAGCCAAGATACCTACGAGCAGTACTTC CASSQDTYEQYF . TRBV4-2 . 12 TRBJ2-7
TGTGCCAGCAGCGCTGGGCTAGCGGGAGTCTACGAGCAGTACTTC CASSAGLAGVYEQYF TRBD2 TRBV7-6 once 15 TRBJ2-7
TGCAGCGTTGAGGAGAACAGGAATGGCTACACCTTC CSVEENRNGYTF . TRBV29-1 . 12 TRBJ1-2
TGCAGCGTTGGGACGGGAGTGCAGGAGACCCAGTACTTC CSVGTGVQETQYF . TRBV29-1 . 13 TRBJ2-5
TGCAGCGTTGAAATTATAGGACTAGAGGTCTACGAGCAGTACTTC CSVEIIGLEVYEQYF TRBD2 TRBV29-1 . 15 TRBJ2-7
TGTGCCACCGGCTTGGCGGGAGGGCAAGAGACCCAGTACTTC CATGLAGGQETQYF TRBD2 TRBV15 . 14 TRBJ2-5
TGTGCCAGCAGCCAAGATCTTCCTCGTGGGAATGAGCAGTTCTTC CASSQDLPRGNEQFF . TRBV14 . 15 TRBJ2-1
TGTGCCAGCGATTCGGGACAGGGGGCGGGGGAGACCCAGTACTTC CASDSGQGAGETQYF TRBD1 TRBV2 once 15 TRBJ2-5
TGTGCCAGCAGCTTCCTAAGCCCCATACAAGAGACCCAGTACTTC CASSFLSPIQETQYF . TRBV7-9 . 15 TRBJ2-5
TGTGCCAGCAGTTGGGACAGGGGGCGCGGAGAGACCCAGTACTTC CASSWDRGRGETQYF TRBD1 TRBV27 . 15 TRBJ2-5
TGCGCCAGCAGCTTGGGCACGGGAACCTACGAGCAGTACTTC CASSLGTGTYEQYF . TRBV5-1 . 14 TRBJ2-7
TGTGCCAGCAGCATCGGGACAGGGATATTGGGGCAGTATTTT CASSIGTGILGQYF TRBD1 TRBV7-9 . 14 TRBJ2-3
TGTGCCACCAGCTTACAGAGCGGGGAGCTGTTTTTT CATSLQSGELFF . TRBV15 . 12 TRBJ2-2
TGTGCCAGCAGTGAAGATCGGACCCGAGCGTACAATGAGCAGTTCTTC CASSEDRTRAYNEQFF . TRBV2 . 16 TRBJ2-1
TGTGCCAGCAGGATCAGGGGGCCGAACACCGGGGAGCTGTTTTTT CASRIRGPNTGELFF TRBD1 TRBV27 . 15 TRBJ2-2
TGCGCCAGCAGCAGAAAACCGGGACTAGCGGGAGATGAGCAGTTCTTC CASSRKPGLAGDEQFF TRBD2 TRBV5-1 . 16 TRBJ2-1
TGTGCCAGTACTACCGGGGACTACCCCCCTAATGAGCAGTTCTTC CASTTGDYPPNEQFF TRBD2 TRBV27 . 15 TRBJ2-1